These T cell receptor beta chains were read from a single sample in a study of relationships among human T cell subsets. TCRdb redid the calling of the multiplex PCR reads with MiXCR, one entry per CDR3 protein. Altogether more than 10,000 distinct CDR3 sequences are present, around two thirds being singletons, with the ten largest covering roughly 27%. The sample comprised CD4+ Th1 cells sorted from blood. The receptors were gathered from a man aged 40-50 years in good health. Both conserved end residues are trimmed from each CDR3. The D gene is left open where the match is weak.

j_call d_call v_call cdr3_aa
TRBJ2-7 . TRBV2 ASRGGSTGNAYEQY
TRBJ2-7 TRBD1 TRBV19 ASGETGSYEQY
TRBJ2-2 . TRBV7-9 ASSLEWSGELF
TRBJ2-5 TRBD2 TRBV11-3 ASSPGTSGRQETQY
TRBJ2-6 TRBD1 TRBV12-3/TRBV12-4 ASSLGTGGFVSGANVLT
TRBJ1-5 TRBD1 TRBV12-3/TRBV12-4 ASSFGGTGGYSNQPQH
TRBJ2-5 . TRBV4-1 ASSLSPQETQY
TRBJ1-6 . TRBV28 ASSPPGAHSPLH
TRBJ1-5 . TRBV12-3/TRBV12-4 ASSFGGNSNQPQH
TRBJ2-7 . TRBV11-3 ASSYDSSYEQY
TRBJ2-7 . TRBV12-3/TRBV12-4 ASSPFRRPYEQY
TRBJ2-6 . TRBV16 ASSQRGGAGANVLT
TRBJ2-7 . TRBV20-1 SASEQGYEQY
TRBJ2-3 . TRBV11-2 ASSLNQRTDTQY
TRBJ2-7 TRBD1 TRBV11-2 ASSLGDRLNEQY
TRBJ1-1 . TRBV20-1 SAEDVRMNTEAF
TRBJ2-7 . TRBV6-6 ASSRTTEYEQY
TRBJ1-1 . TRBV27 ATREGPNTEAF
TRBJ2-3 TRBD1 TRBV4-1 ASSRGQGTDTQY
TRBJ2-1 TRBD1 TRBV11-1 ASSSGQGRSKGQF
TRBJ1-1 TRBD1 TRBV10-3 AISSTGTGPEAF
TRBJ2-3 . TRBV7-8 ASSLDRGADTQY
TRBJ2-3 TRBD2 TRBV28 ASSSRGGGLDTQY
TRBJ2-3 . TRBV6-5 ASSYTRGNTQY
TRBJ1-1 . TRBV11-2 ASSLERVGTEAF
TRBJ1-5 . TRBV10-3 AISESRPPGSNQPQH
TRBJ2-1 TRBD1 TRBV5-1 ASSLSGQGYNEQF
TRBJ2-2 . TRBV4-1 ASSYQGDNTGELF
TRBJ2-7 . TRBV11-2 ASSSYREEGTYEQY
TRBJ2-5 . TRBV13 ASSLEGGQETQY
TRBJ2-1 . TRBV11-2 ASSLEVGRRQF
TRBJ1-6 TRBD1 TRBV14 ASSQDYRGSPLH
TRBJ2-3 . TRBV27 ASSTLAGRGQY
TRBJ2-7 . TRBV5-1 ASSPSGSYEQY
TRBJ2-1 . TRBV10-3 AISESGGGENEQF
TRBJ1-1 . TRBV5-6 ASSLRGGRTEAF
TRBJ1-2 TRBD1 TRBV5-1 ASREGQGNGYT
TRBJ2-5 . TRBV2 ASSTPVGETQY
TRBJ2-3 TRBD2 TRBV28 ASNERGGADTQY
TRBJ1-2 . TRBV6-5 ASSPWDTGLGYT
TRBJ2-3 . TRBV5-1 ASSLETGIADTQY
TRBJ2-2 . TRBV4-1 ASSQERLVLSAGELF
TRBJ2-1 TRBD1 TRBV11-2 ASSLGDRGLGDEQF
TRBJ2-2 . TRBV4-1 ASRPMTGLNTGELF
TRBJ2-4 . TRBV12-3/TRBV12-4 ASGPARDHILAKNIQY
TRBJ2-3 . TRBV2 ANSAKFRTDTQY
TRBJ2-4 . TRBV29-1 SVEGRDGKNIQY
TRBJ2-4 TRBD1 TRBV6-5 ASSTPGGRLNIQY
TRBJ1-4 . TRBV6-5 ASSYGGTTREKLF
TRBJ2-7 . TRBV11-2 ASSLGSVEKY
TRBJ2-7 . TRBV11-2 ASSLGQASYEQY
TRBJ1-1 . TRBV28 ASRAQLTEAF
TRBJ2-3 . TRBV6-5 ASSYSRRGTTDTQY
TRBJ2-1 . TRBV10-3 AISEDWEQF